Each of the 23 T cell receptor beta chains below was sequenced from the same sample in a study of CD8+ T cells in alopecia areata. cDNA reverse transcribed from extracted RNA served as the sequencing template. Using immunoSEQ multiplex PCR, the repertoire was profiled, and TCRdb retains in-frame clones only, with some absent. The sample has 150,000 to 200,000 clones, around 71% seen once. The starting material was CD8+ T cells sorted from blood, obtained at week 0. The receptors were gathered from a human donor with alopecia areata.

This clone was seen a handful of times. The chain is built from TRBV7-9 and TRBJ1-1; maybe TRBD1 (5 bases). The V gene lost 5 bases and the J gene lost 10 bases, with 11 bases spanning the gap. Germline loops: CDR1 SEHNR, CDR2 FQNEAQ (reference sequence). This CDR3 is built from 11 residues. The chain's CDR3 is CASSQGFPAFF. In nucleotides, the CDR3 is TGTGCCAGCAGCCAGGGTTTTCCAGCTTTCTTT.

The J gene is TRBJ1-2, the V gene TRBV10-3, with D tentatively TRBD1 (5 bases). Germline CDR1 and CDR2: ENHRY and SYGVKD. CDR3 length: 14 residues. V was cut by 7 bases and J by 4 bases, with 16 bases left in between. CDR3 DNA: TGTGCCATCAATCAGGGTGACCGCACCTATGGCTACACCTTC. Translated, it gives CAINQGDRTYGYTF.

Concerning this clone: The junction and the germline gene differ at one end; a read error may be behind it. The identical CDR3 is also encoded by other nucleotide sequences in the sample. The genes are TRBV29-1 and TRBJ1-2; D perhaps matches TRBD1 (6 bases). The CDR3 contains 14 residues. CDR1 and CDR2 (germline): SQVTM, ANQGSEA. The CDR3 region has the DNA TGTAGCGCCTCGTCATCAGGGGCGAGAAATGGCTACACCTTC. This gives the protein CSASSSGARNGYTF.

The J gene is TRBJ1-2, the V gene TRBV19, with 7 nucleotides matching TRBD1. Germline V gene sequence: CDR1 LNHDA, CDR2 SQIVND (reference sequence). This CDR3 contains 16 residues. Unmatched junction bases numbered 17, after V lost 10 bases and J lost 3 bases. CDR3 coding DNA: TGTGCCACTCGACCTAGGGGGGAGGGGGCCCACTATGGCTACACCTTC. It specifies CATRPRGEGAHYGYTF.

J is TRBJ1-1 and V is TRBV29-1; 9 bases line up with TRBD1. CDR1 is SQVTM, CDR2 ANQGSEA, per germline. The CDR3 has 13 residues. J gave up 6 bases and V 6 bases, and 8 bases lay outside the gene matches. Here the CDR3 DNA reads TGCAGCGTGCCGACAGGGGGGAGATCTGAAGCTTTCTTT. The encoded protein is CSVPTGGRSEAFF.

V is TRBV23-1 and J is TRBJ2-5, with D perhaps TRBD1 (6 bases). TRBV23-1 counts as an open reading frame of uncertain function. This CDR3 contains 17 residues. V lost 6 bases and J 2 bases, leaving 22 bases between the germline ends. As DNA, the CDR3 is TGCGCCAGCAGAAAGAACAGGGACCGCCCCGAACAAGAGACCCAGTACTTC. Its protein is CASRKNRDRPEQETQYF.

This clone was observed a few times. The rearrangement joins TRBV13 to TRBJ2-6; the D is unclear. CDR1 is PRHDT, CDR2 FYEKMQ, per germline (reference sequence). Between the trimmed V and J ends, which lost 2 bases and 1 base, there was a span of 6 bases. The CDR3 has 15 amino acids. This chain's CDR3 is CASSLRVSGANVLTF. The CDR3 nucleotides are TGTGCCAGCAGCTTACGAGTTTCTGGGGCCAACGTCCTGACTTTC.

This chain uses TRBV5-1 with TRBJ2-7; D may match TRBD1 or TRBD2 (5 bases each). Germline V gives CDR1 SGHRS, CDR2 YFSETQ. The ends were cut back, 4 bases at V and 3 bases at J, with 8 bases in the middle. There are 12 residues in the CDR3. The CDR3 bases are TGCGCCAGCAGCGGGGACGGCTACGAGCAGTACTTC. This gives the protein CASSGDGYEQYF.

The V call is TRBV25-1, the J call TRBJ2-1; the match to TRBD1 covers 9 bases. Germline V gene data show CDR1 as MGHDK and CDR2 as SYGVNS. Germline trimming cut 6 bases from V and 7 bases from J; bases unmatched to any gene: 7. The CDR3 contains 14 residues. The CDR3 coding sequence is TGTGCCAGCAGATCCGGGACAGGGATAAATGAGCAGTTCTTC. Translation: CASRSGTGINEQFF.

The gene calls are TRBV4-1 and TRBJ1-3, with 7 bases identical to TRBD1. The CDR3 loop spans 17 amino acids. With 1 base clipped from V and 4 bases from J, the junction kept 10 bases outside the gene matches. Germline CDR1 is MGHRA and CDR2 is YSYEKL. The CDR3 sequence is CASSQGRQGRGGNTIYF. The CDR3 DNA is TGCGCCAGCAGCCAAGGCCGACAGGGCCGAGGAGGAAACACCATATATTTT.

The V and J genes are TRBV11-2 and TRBJ2-7; D gene ambiguous. CDR1 is SGHAT and CDR2 is FQNNGV in the germline V gene. The CDR3 is 13 residues long. Trimming removed 2 bases at V and 1 base at J, with 6 bases between. CDR3 residues: CASSLRMSYEQYF. Written as DNA, the CDR3 is TGTGCCAGCAGCTTAAGGATGTCCTACGAGCAGTACTTC.

Details on this clone: The junction shows a germline mismatch at one end, possibly a read error. This rearrangement joins TRBV4-1 to TRBJ1-2, with unresolved D. Germline lookup yields CDR1 MGHRA and CDR2 YSYEKL. The CDR3 has 15 amino acids. Here the CDR3 DNA reads TGTGCCAGCAGCCAAGATGATTCCATCAGCTATGGCTACACCTTC. Translation: CASSQDDSISYGYTF.

This clone was recorded a few times. The gene calls are TRBV29-1 and TRBJ2-2; 10 nucleotides align to TRBD1. This CDR3 contains 17 residues. The trim removed 1 base at V and 5 bases at J, leaving 10 bases unmatched. Germline V gene sequence: CDR1 SQVTM, CDR2 ANQGSEA. CDR3 in DNA: TGCAGCGTTGAAGGGAGGTTGAGACAGGGGGCGACCGGGGAGCTGTTTTTT. Translated: CSVEGRLRQGATGELFF.

This clone occurred a few times. This chain uses TRBV10-3 with TRBJ2-1; D may correspond to TRBD1 or TRBD2 (5 bases each). This CDR3 is 12 amino acids long. Trimming shortened V by 0 bases and J by 8 bases, and 5 bases separated the two germline ends. Looked up from germline, CDR1 is ENHRY and CDR2 is SYGVKD. The CDR3 nucleotides read TGTGCCATCAGTGAGTCGGGGGATGAGCAGTTCTTC. It translates to CAISESGDEQFF.

This chain links TRBV7-2 with TRBJ2-4; 7 positions agree with TRBD1. From germline, CDR1 is SGHTA and CDR2 FQGNSA. V gave up 1 base and J gave up 7 bases; unmatched junction bases: 10. The CDR3 is 16 residues long. CDR3 bases: TGTGCCAGCAGCTTAGGCGACAGGGCGAGGAGGAACATTCAGTACTTC. This gives the protein CASSLGDRARRNIQYF.

The chain combines TRBV7-2 with TRBJ1-5; 7 nucleotides agree with TRBD1. The ends lost 11 bases at V and 6 bases at J; junction bases unmatched: 13. Germline V CDR1 and CDR2: SGHTA, FQGNSA. CDR3 length: 14 residues. The CDR3 loop is CAGGSHRGGQPQHF. CDR3 DNA sequence: TGTGCCGGGGGCAGTCACAGGGGAGGTCAGCCCCAGCATTTT. Based on the CDR3 plus reference TRBV7-2 and TRBJ1-5, the full variable domain is GAGVSQSPSNKVTEKGKDVELRCDPISGHTALYWYRQSLGQGLEFLIYFQGNSAPDKSGLPSDRFSAERTGGSVSTLTIQRTQQEDSAVYLCAGGSHRGGQPQHFGDGTRLSIL.

The gene calls are TRBV4-2 and TRBJ2-7; 8 bases match TRBD2. The V and J ends lost 5 bases and 5 bases, in that order; junction bases with no gene match: 14. Germline CDR1 LGHNA, CDR2 YNFKEQ. The CDR3 contains 16 residues. DNA for the CDR3: TGTGCCAGCAGCGAAGGACCTAGCGGGTCGACCCACGAGCAGTACTTC. Amino acids: CASSEGPSGSTHEQYF.

As to this clone: Other DNA sequences within the sample encode an identical CDR3. V usage is TRBV5-6 and J usage is TRBJ1-5; maybe TRBD1 (5 bases). V shed 0 bases and J shed 1 base, with 5 bases lying between them. The CDR3 contains 14 residues. The germline V gene has CDR1 SGHDT and CDR2 YYEEEE. The CDR3 loop is CASSLGGSNQPQHF. The CDR3, as DNA: TGTGCCAGCAGCTTGGGGGGGAGCAATCAGCCCCAGCATTTT.

The table lists this clone with a few counts. V gene TRBV6-5 combines with J gene TRBJ2-1; 7 bases are a match to TRBD1. CDR3 length: 16 amino acids. Trimming at V came to 4 bases and at J to 3 bases, leaving 9 bases not matched to a gene. Germline values: CDR1 MNHEY, CDR2 SVGAGI. The CDR3 protein is CASSSSGGTDYNEQFF. CDR3 DNA: TGTGCCAGCAGTTCCTCAGGTGGGACAGACTACAATGAGCAGTTCTTC.

This clone occurred a few times. The gene calls are TRBV13 and TRBJ2-7; D not resolved. Germline values: CDR1 PRHDT, CDR2 FYEKMQ (reference sequence). The CDR3 runs 12 residues. Trimming cost V 0 bases and J 9 bases, with 9 bases left between them. The CDR3 DNA is TGTGCCAGCAGCTTAGGCCGTGATGGGCAGTACTTC. Protein: CASSLGRDGQYF.

This clone was recorded a few times. The chain has TRBV11-2 and TRBJ2-3; D unclear. Germline V gene sequence: CDR1 SGHAT, CDR2 FQNNGV. V gave up 1 base and J gave up 0 bases, with 5 bases separating them. CDR3 length equals 14 residues. This CDR3 is CASSLGPSTDTQYF. CDR3 nucleotides: TGTGCCAGCAGCTTAGGACCCAGCACAGATACGCAGTATTTT.

The V and J genes are TRBV4-1 and TRBJ1-1; perhaps TRBD1 as D (5 bases). Looked up from germline, CDR1 is MGHRA and CDR2 is YSYEKL. V lost 1 base to trimming and J lost 0 bases, with 9 bases between them. This CDR3 is built from 15 residues. CDR3 sequence: CASSQATGLNTEAFF. CDR3 sequence (DNA): TGCGCCAGCAGCCAAGCGACGGGACTGAACACTGAAGCTTTCTTT.

This clone was counted only a few times. The chain combines TRBV5-6 with TRBJ2-1; maybe TRBD2 (5 bases). The CDR3 length is 13 residues. Germline assignment: CDR1 SGHDT and CDR2 YYEEEE. V was shortened by 3 bases and J by 8 bases, with 12 bases between the two germline ends. CDR3 sequence reads: CASSYPTGDEQFF. In nucleotides, the CDR3 is TGTGCCAGCAGCTATCCGACCGGGGATGAGCAGTTCTTC.